Below are 31 T cell receptor beta chains sequenced from a single sample in a study of cytomegalovirus exposure and HLA in healthy donors. The PCR ran on 60 Vbeta and 13 Jbeta primers. Assay used: immunoSEQ multiplex PCR; TCRdb lists only in-frame clones, some missing. The table lists some 150,000 clones, approximately 80% of them singletons. The sample was PBMCs. The receptor source for this set is a man aged 35-49 years in good health and CMV-seropositive.

This chain's CDR3 is CASSESPGIPYNEQFF. CDR3 in DNA: TGCGCCAGCAGTGAGTCTCCGGGAATCCCCTACAATGAGCAGTTCTTC. The V call is TRBV10-2, the J call TRBJ2-1; maybe TRBD2 (5 bases). V lost 0 bases and J 2 bases, leaving 11 bases between the germline ends. Per germline, CDR1 WSHSY and CDR2 SAAADI. The CDR3 extends over 16 amino acids.

The sample holds a few counts of this clone. The chain recombines TRBV9 with TRBJ2-2; 8 bases are a match to TRBD1. Per germline, CDR1 SGDLS and CDR2 YYNGEE. Trimming took 3 bases from V and 5 from J; bases not matched to a gene: 12. This CDR3 is built from 17 residues. The CDR3 DNA is TGTGCCAGCAGCGCCGGACAGGGAGGATGGAAGACCGGGGAGCTGTTTTTT. This codes for CASSAGQGGWKTGELFF.

This clone has more than one count but fewer than ten. This chain joins TRBV9 and TRBJ2-1; D is unresolved. The V gene's germline CDR1 is SGDLS and CDR2 YYNGEE. There are 12 residues in the CDR3. Trimming shortened V by 2 bases and J by 7 bases, and 7 bases separated the two germline ends. The CDR3, as DNA: TGTGCCAGCAGCGTTAAAGCTAATGAGCAGTTCTTC. It yields the protein CASSVKANEQFF.

The chain carries TRBV5-1 and TRBJ1-1; D might be TRBD1 (6 bases). This CDR3 comprises 13 residues. Germline V gene sequence: CDR1 SGHRS, CDR2 YFSETQ. V lost 4 bases and J lost 4, with 11 bases in between. This CDR3 is CASSPQGSTEAFF. Here the CDR3 DNA reads TGCGCCAGCAGCCCTCAGGGGAGCACTGAAGCTTTCTTT.

V and J are TRBV7-3 and TRBJ1-5; D remains unclear. The length of the CDR3 is 13 residues. Germline assignment: CDR1 SGHTA and CDR2 FQGTGA. V lost 1 base and J lost 4, with 5 bases in between. CDR3 sequence reads: CASSLRANQPQHF. In nucleotides, the CDR3 is TGTGCCAGCAGCTTAAGGGCGAATCAGCCCCAGCATTTT.

CDR3 amino acids: CASSLRGEETQYF. The CDR3 coding sequence is TGTGCCAGCAGCCTTCGGGGGGAGGAGACCCAGTACTTC. The rearrangement joins TRBV6-6 to TRBJ2-5; 7 bases align to TRBD2. In germline, CDR1 is MNHNY, CDR2 SVGAGI (reference sequence). The CDR3 length is 13 residues. Trimming cost V 6 bases and J 5 bases; bases outside gene matches: 6.

This sequence joins TRBV30 and TRBJ1-5, with D hard to call. This CDR3 region has 13 residues. Trimming removed 0 bases at V and 7 bases at J, with 10 bases between. CDR1 GTSNPN and CDR2 SVGIG come from the germline V gene (reference sequence). This chain's CDR3 is CAWSVADGQPQHF. The DNA of the CDR3 is TGTGCCTGGAGTGTCGCGGATGGACAGCCCCAGCATTTT.

The chain has TRBV7-8 and TRBJ2-7; D unclear. Per the germline V gene, CDR1 is SGHVS and CDR2 is FQNEAQ. This CDR3 region has 16 residues. The ends were cut back, 4 bases at V and 0 bases at J, with 16 bases in the middle. The CDR3 nucleotides are TGTGCCAGCAGCTCCCGGGTCCATGAAGGCTCCTACGAGCAGTACTTC. Encoded protein: CASSSRVHEGSYEQYF.

The V and J genes are TRBV7-8 and TRBJ1-3; no definite D call. Germline CDR1 and CDR2: SGHVS and FQNEAQ. The CDR3 is 15 residues long. V was clipped by 1 base and J by 0 bases, with 7 bases between them. The CDR3 sequence is CASSLGWLSGNTIYF. CDR3 coding DNA: TGTGCCAGCAGCTTAGGTTGGCTCTCTGGAAACACCATATATTTT.

J is TRBJ2-1 and V is TRBV27; D perhaps matches TRBD2 (6 bases). The germline V gene has CDR1 MNHEY and CDR2 SMNVEV (reference sequence). This CDR3 region has 11 residues. The CDR3 bases are TGTCAGGCGGGGCGCCACAATGAGCAGTTCTTC. This encodes CQAGRHNEQFF.

The V and J genes are TRBV30 and TRBJ1-3; D perhaps matches TRBD1 (5 bases). The CDR3 has 14 amino acids. The germline V gene has CDR1 GTSNPN and CDR2 SVGIG (reference sequence). V gave up 0 bases and J gave up 3 bases, with 9 bases separating them. CDR3 amino acids: CAWSVGAYGNTIYF. The CDR3 DNA is TGTGCCTGGAGTGTAGGGGCGTATGGAAACACCATATATTTT. The full variable domain, its missing parts supplied by reference TRBV30 and TRBJ1-3, is SQTIHQWPATLVQPVGSPLSLECTVEGTSNPNLYWYRQAAGRGLQLLFYSVGIGQISSEVPQNLSASRPQDRQFILSSKKLLLSDSGFYLCAWSVGAYGNTIYFGEGSWLTVV.

The rearrangement uses TRBV7-9 and TRBJ2-3; D possibly corresponds to TRBD1 (5 bases). This CDR3 comprises 16 residues. Between the trimmed V and J ends, which lost 1 base and 2 bases, there was a span of 13 bases. Germline CDR1 is SEHNR and CDR2 is FQNEAQ (reference sequence). CDR3 nucleotides: TGTGCCAGCAGCTTAGGTGGGGCAGGGCACACAGATACGCAGTATTTT. Its translation is CASSLGGAGHTDTQYF.

The CDR3 is CASSLDSTGELFF. DNA of the CDR3: TGTGCCAGCAGCTTGGACAGCACCGGGGAGCTGTTTTTT. The V call is TRBV7-9, the J call TRBJ2-2, with TRBD1 as a possible D gene (6 bases). The CDR3 has 13 residues. Germline loops: CDR1 SEHNR, CDR2 FQNEAQ (reference sequence). Trimming took 3 bases from V and 4 from J, leaving 6 bases between them.

The V call is TRBV5-1, the J call TRBJ1-1, with 7 bases identical to TRBD1. The trim removed 4 bases at V and 2 bases at J, leaving 8 bases unmatched. The germline V gene has CDR1 SGHRS and CDR2 YFSETQ. The CDR3 is 15 amino acids. The CDR3 region has the DNA TGCGCCAGCAGCGCCTCCGGGACAGATAACACTGAAGCTTTCTTT. Amino acids: CASSASGTDNTEAFF.

The rearrangement joins TRBV5-6 to TRBJ1-2, with no clear D. The germline V gene encodes CDR1 SGHDT and CDR2 YYEEEE. CDR3 size: 14 residues. Between the trimmed V and J ends, which lost 2 bases and 0 bases, there was a span of 8 bases. The CDR3, as DNA: TGTGCCAGCAGCTTCTTCGGAGCTAACTATGGCTACACCTTC. Its translation: CASSFFGANYGYTF.

The chain has TRBV6-5 and TRBJ2-7; D remains unclear. V was cut by 3 bases and J by 5 bases, with 5 bases left in between. The germline V gene has CDR1 MNHEY and CDR2 SVGAGI. There are 11 residues in the CDR3. The CDR3 DNA reads TGTGCCAGCAGTTATGTCAACGAGCAGTACTTC. Translating gives CASSYVNEQYF.

This clone appeared a few times. The chain employs TRBV11-2 and TRBJ2-3; a possible D gene is TRBD2 (6 bases). The germline gives CDR1 SGHAT, CDR2 FQNNGV. The length of the CDR3 is 15 residues. The V gene lost 3 bases and the J gene lost 2 bases, with 12 bases spanning the gap. The CDR3 nucleotides read TGTGCCAGCAGCTTGTTGGGGGGTGCCACAGATACGCAGTATTTT. Its protein product is CASSLLGGATDTQYF.

There are a few counts of this clone. This rearrangement joins TRBV7-9 to TRBJ2-5; D is undetermined. This CDR3 spans 12 amino acids. The germline V and J ends were trimmed by 5 bases and 4 bases, with 8 bases remaining between them. Germline-derived CDR1 and CDR2 are SEHNR and FQNEAQ (reference sequence). CDR3 DNA: TGTGCCAGCAGCCGACATTTAGAGACCCAGTACTTC. Its translation: CASSRHLETQYF.

The chain uses TRBV7-8 and TRBJ1-1; possible D gene TRBD1, 6 bases. V gave up 4 bases and J gave up 1 base, with 10 bases separating them. The CDR3 has 14 residues. From germline, CDR1 is SGHVS and CDR2 FQNEAQ. CDR3: CASSSRTANTEAFF. The CDR3 nucleotides are TGTGCCAGCAGCTCTCGGACAGCGAACACTGAAGCTTTCTTT.

The genes are TRBV7-9 and TRBJ2-7, with a possible D match to TRBD1 (5 bases). This CDR3 spans 14 amino acids. From germline, CDR1 is SEHNR and CDR2 FQNEAQ (reference sequence). The germline V and J ends were trimmed by 4 bases and 2 bases, with 12 bases remaining between them. This CDR3 reads CASSSRQTAYEQYF. The CDR3 nucleotides are TGTGCCAGCAGCTCCAGACAGACAGCCTACGAGCAGTACTTC.

This chain connects TRBV7-6 to TRBJ2-5; D is undetermined. With 5 bases removed from V and 4 bases from J, the gap between germline ends came to 17 bases. CDR1 is SGHVS, CDR2 FNYEAQ, per germline. The CDR3 totals 15 residues. CDR3 protein: CASSPRPGSRETQYF. CDR3 in DNA: TGTGCCAGCAGCCCGCGACCGGGTTCCCGAGAGACCCAGTACTTC.

The rearrangement links TRBV6-1 to TRBJ2-7; 7 nucleotides agree with TRBD1. The CDR3 runs 15 residues. Trimming cost V 6 bases and J 3 bases; bases outside gene matches: 11. Per the germline V gene, CDR1 is MNHNS and CDR2 is SASEGT. CDR3 bases: TGTGCCAGCAGACCCGGACAGGCACTGAGCTACGAGCAGTACTTC. This gives the protein CASRPGQALSYEQYF.

The V and J genes are TRBV5-8 and TRBJ2-5, with a weak D call TRBD2 (5 bases). Per germline, CDR1 SGHTS and CDR2 YDEGEE. V lost 0 bases to trimming and J lost 4 bases, with 13 bases between them. The CDR3 is made up of 15 amino acids. The chain's CDR3 is CASSLGLAEGETQYF. The CDR3 region has the DNA TGTGCCAGCAGCTTGGGGCTAGCCGAGGGAGAGACCCAGTACTTC.

V gene TRBV30 combines with J gene TRBJ2-1, with 12 bases identical to TRBD2. Per the germline V gene, CDR1 is GTSNPN and CDR2 is SVGIG (reference sequence). CDR3 length: 20 amino acids. The J segment lost 5 bases and the V segment lost 3 bases, leaving 20 bases of the junction unmatched. The CDR3 sequence is CAWRGGPTGLAGKVDNEQFF. The CDR3 coding sequence is TGTGCCTGGAGAGGGGGGCCTACCGGACTAGCGGGAAAGGTGGACAATGAGCAGTTCTTC.

The chain is built from TRBV7-6 and TRBJ1-1; no clear D gene. The CDR3 is 15 residues long. V was cut by 2 bases and J by 3 bases, with 13 bases left in between. Germline CDR1 SGHVS, CDR2 FNYEAQ. The CDR3 DNA reads TGTGCCAGCAGCTTATACGACTCGGGTGACACTGAAGCTTTCTTT. It yields the protein CASSLYDSGDTEAFF.

This clone was detected once. This rearrangement joins TRBV10-1 to TRBJ2-1, with 10 bases fitting TRBD2. CDR1 and CDR2 from the germline V gene are WNHNN and SYGVQD (reference sequence). The CDR3 is made up of 16 amino acids. Trimming cost V 4 bases and J 9 bases; bases outside gene matches: 12. CDR3 sequence: CASSALTSGTVGEQFF. In nucleotides, the CDR3 is TGCGCCAGCAGTGCCCTTACTAGCGGGACGGTGGGTGAGCAGTTCTTC.

A word on this clone: Sequence at one end of the junction differs from germline and may be a read error. The V call is TRBV7-9, the J call TRBJ2-1; 7 bases agree with TRBD2. The CDR3 length is 16 residues. Germline V gene data show CDR1 as SEHNR and CDR2 as FQNEAQ (reference sequence). This CDR3 reads CSSRASGEGPMNEQFF. The CDR3 nucleotides are TGTTCCAGCCGTGCGTCGGGGGAGGGCCCAATGAATGAGCAGTTCTTC. Looking up the rest from reference TRBV7-9 and TRBJ2-1 gives the full variable domain: DTGVSQNPRHKITKRGQNVTFRCDPISEHNRLYWYRQTLGQGPEFLTYFQNEAQLEKSRLLSDRFSAERPKGSFSTLEIQRTEQGDSAMYLCSSRASGEGPMNEQFFGPGTRLTVL.

V usage is TRBV5-1 and J usage is TRBJ2-1; 9 bases match TRBD2. Germline CDR1 SGHRS, CDR2 YFSETQ. CDR3 size: 15 residues. The V segment lost 3 bases and the J segment 6 bases; nucleotides outside the gene matches: 7. The CDR3 sequence is CASSSGLARSNEQFF. The CDR3 DNA is TGCGCCAGCAGCTCAGGACTAGCGAGAAGCAATGAGCAGTTCTTC.

The chain carries TRBV6-4 and TRBJ2-1; D gene uncertain. V lost 2 bases, J lost 9 bases, and 8 bases lay in between. Looked up from germline, CDR1 is MRHNA and CDR2 is SNTAGT. This CDR3 has 12 amino acids. The CDR3 DNA sequence: TGTGCCAGCAGTGACCCCCGGAGTGAGCAGTTCTTC. It translates to CASSDPRSEQFF.

The chain is built from TRBV9 and TRBJ1-6; D gene ambiguous. Germline CDR1 and CDR2: SGDLS and YYNGEE. V lost 4 bases and J lost 9, with 14 bases in between. This CDR3 region has 14 residues. The CDR3 here is CASSTQVDSSPLHF. CDR3 nucleotides: TGTGCCAGCAGCACCCAGGTTGATAGTTCACCCCTCCACTTT.

The chain uses TRBV27 and TRBJ2-7; D gene uncertain. V was trimmed by 4 bases and J by 0 bases, leaving 10 bases between them. The CDR3 loop spans 14 amino acids. Germline V CDR1 and CDR2: MNHEY, SMNVEV (reference sequence). CDR3 coding DNA: TGTGCCAGCAGTTACTCCCGAAGCTCCTACGAGCAGTACTTC. This translates into CASSYSRSSYEQYF.